This entry concerns a single T cell receptor (beta chain). Its antigen is still unknown. The V end lost 7 bases, the J end lost 6 bases, and 12 bases lay between the germline ends. The CDR3 sequence is 13 residues long. Germline CDR1 and CDR2: SNHLY and FYNNEI. TCRdb's table, derived via immunoSEQ multiplex PCR, lists solely in-frame clones and lacks some. The sample consists of about 350,000 clones, 75% to 90% of them appearing once. The sample comes from a study of cytomegalovirus exposure and HLA in healthy donors. Findings and limits, study-wide: It was approximately 170 TCR beta chains that were listed as cytomegalovirus-associated.

The sequenced material came from PBMCs. This receptor was identified in a woman aged 30 to 39 in good health and CMV-seropositive. V gene TRBV2 combines with J gene TRBJ1-4; TRBD1 is a possible D gene (6 bases). CDR3 nucleotides: TGTGCCAGCAATCCAGGGGAGGATGAAAAACTGTTTTTT. Translating gives CASNPGEDEKLFF.